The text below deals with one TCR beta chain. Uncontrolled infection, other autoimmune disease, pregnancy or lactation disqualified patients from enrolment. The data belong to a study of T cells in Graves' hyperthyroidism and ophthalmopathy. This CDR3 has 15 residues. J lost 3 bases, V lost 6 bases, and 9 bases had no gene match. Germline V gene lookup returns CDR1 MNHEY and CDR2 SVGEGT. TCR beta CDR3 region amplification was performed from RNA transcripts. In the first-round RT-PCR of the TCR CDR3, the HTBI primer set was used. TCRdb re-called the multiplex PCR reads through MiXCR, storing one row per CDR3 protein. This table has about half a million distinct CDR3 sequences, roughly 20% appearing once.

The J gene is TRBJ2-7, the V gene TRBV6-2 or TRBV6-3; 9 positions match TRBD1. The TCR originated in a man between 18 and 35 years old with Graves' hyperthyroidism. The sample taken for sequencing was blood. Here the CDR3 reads CASSFRDRAVYEQYF. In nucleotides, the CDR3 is TGTGCCAGCAGCTTCCGGGACAGGGCGGTCTACGAGCAGTACTTC.